This T cell receptor beta chain is from a study of early T cells in non-severe SARS-CoV-2 infection. Study-level background: Unsorted whole-blood RNA was sequenced in bulk, leaving chains unpaired. General study points: VDJdb-based annotation leaned toward anti-spike CD8 responses and missed private and CD4 specificities.

In germline, CDR1 is SGHTA, CDR2 FQGNSA. V dropped 2 bases and J dropped 4; count of bases not matched to a gene: 5. The CDR3 runs to 15 residues. This clonotype was picked up many times. Its antigen remains unidentified. A single record per CDR3 protein comes from TCRdb applying MiXCR to the 5' RACE reads. The table records roughly 51,000 distinct CDR3 sequences, around 10% of them present only once. This chain links TRBV7-2 with TRBJ2-3; 8 nucleotides line up with TRBD2. Sample: whole blood. This TCR was recovered from an adult who was a healthcare worker with PCR-confirmed SARS-CoV-2 infection or an uninfected control (not recorded which). CDR3 DNA sequence: TGTGCCAGCAGCTTAACAGCGGGAGAGGCAGATACGCAGTATTTT. Amino acid sequence: CASSLTAGEADTQYF.